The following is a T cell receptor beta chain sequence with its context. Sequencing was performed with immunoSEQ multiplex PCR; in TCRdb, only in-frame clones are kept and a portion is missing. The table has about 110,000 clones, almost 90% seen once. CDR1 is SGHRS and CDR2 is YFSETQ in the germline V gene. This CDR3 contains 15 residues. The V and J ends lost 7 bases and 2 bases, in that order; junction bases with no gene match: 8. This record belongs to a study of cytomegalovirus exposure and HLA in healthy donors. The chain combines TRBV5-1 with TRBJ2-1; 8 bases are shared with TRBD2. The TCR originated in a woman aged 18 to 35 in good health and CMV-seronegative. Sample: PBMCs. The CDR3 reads CASGDGTSAYNEQFF. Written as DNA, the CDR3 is TGCGCCAGCGGCGACGGGACTAGTGCCTACAATGAGCAGTTCTTC.